The clone carrying this T cell receptor beta chain came up many times. The data stem from a study of T-cell reconstitution after alpha-beta-depleted transplantation in children. Researchers prepared the TCRbeta library using unique molecular identifiers, the study reports. TCRdb reprocessed the PCR reads via MiXCR and lists one record per CDR3 protein. The sample contains fewer than 90,000 distinct CDR3 sequences, more than 5.5% of which appear only once. Looked up from germline, CDR1 is SEHNR and CDR2 is FQNEAQ (reference sequence). The CDR3 has 15 residues. Trimming cost V 5 bases and J 3 bases, with 16 bases left between them.

J is TRBJ2-5 and V is TRBV7-9; D perhaps matches TRBD2 (5 bases). The clonotype originates from a human donor who donated a stem cell graft to a child with acute lymphoblastic leukemia. Source: PBMCs from the stem cell graft donor, taken from the stem cell graft. The chain's CDR3 is CASSAAREKKETQYF. CDR3 bases: TGTGCCAGCAGCGCTGCCCGGGAAAAAAAAGAGACCCAGTACTTC.